These 24 T cell receptor beta chains were all obtained from the same sample, sequenced in a study of cytotoxic CD8 clonotypes in ibrutinib-treated CLL (dated by TCRdb to the early 2020s). The sample's time point label is to be understood as: roughly 2 years on ibrutinib. Library preparation was by the immunoSEQ multiplex PCR assay. Here the immuneACCESS table is served through TCRdb, limited to in-frame sequences with V and J called. Missing clones are a known gap in these copies; in checked studies unresolved V genes cover under half, and the rest lacks a known reason. The sample includes 110,000 to 150,000 clones, with around 76% observed a single time. The ten most abundant clones make up approximately 5.1% of the sample. The source was PBMCs, collected after 24 months of ibrutinib treatment. The receptors derive from a human donor with chronic lymphocytic leukemia.

The chain couples TRBV28 to TRBJ2-3, with TRBD2 identical over 11 bases. The CDR3 is 16 residues long. CDR1 and CDR2 (germline): MDHEN, SYDVKM. V shed 6 bases and J 10 bases; nucleotides not matched to a gene: 15. CDR3 in DNA: TGTGCCAGCAGGCCCCAGGGTAGCGGGAGGGCCCAGGCGCAGTATTTT. Translation gives CASRPQGSGRAQAQYF.

The gene calls are TRBV18 and TRBJ1-5; TRBD1 agrees at 9 bases. The junction had 5 bases not matched to a gene; V was cut back by 4 bases and J by 4 bases. This CDR3 spans 15 amino acids. Germline lookup yields CDR1 KGHSH and CDR2 LQKENI. As DNA, the CDR3 is TGTGCCAGCTCACTTGGACAGGGGCTAAATCAGCCCCAGCATTTT. Translating gives CASSLGQGLNQPQHF.

Remarks on this clone: One end of the junction fails to match germline, which may point to a read error. Written as DNA, the CDR3 is TGTGCCAGCAGCCCAGGGGGCCCATGGTATGGCCACACCTTC. Its translation: CASSPGGPWYGHTF. The chain uses TRBV9 and TRBJ1-2, with 8 nucleotides matching TRBD1. Looked up from germline, CDR1 is SGDLS and CDR2 is YYNGEE. This CDR3 has 14 residues.

The V gene is TRBV9, the J gene TRBJ2-1; D is possibly TRBD1 (5 bases). V was clipped by 3 bases and J by 2 bases, with 6 bases between them. Germline V gene sequence: CDR1 SGDLS, CDR2 YYNGEE. The CDR3 has 13 amino acids. In nucleotides, the CDR3 is TGTGCCAGCAGCGCGACAGCCTACAATGAGCAGTTCTTC. This translates into CASSATAYNEQFF.

Written as DNA, the CDR3 is TGTGCCAGCAGGGCGGGAGGGGGCACCGGGGAGCTGTTTTTT. Amino acids: CASRAGGGTGELFF. This sequence joins TRBV9 and TRBJ2-2; 9 nucleotides line up with TRBD2. Germline loops: CDR1 SGDLS, CDR2 YYNGEE. CDR3 size: 14 residues. V dropped 5 bases and J dropped 4; count of bases not matched to a gene: 3.

This clone was picked up one time. V is TRBV21-1 and J is TRBJ2-3; the table's TRBD2 call for D was not verified on the DNA. TRBV21-1 is assigned pseudogene status. The CDR3 runs 13 residues. The CDR3 DNA follows: TGTGCCAGCACGGCCCGCCGGGGGGATACGCAGTATTTT. Protein product: CASTARRGDTQYF.

This chain links TRBV9 with TRBJ2-4; tentatively, D is TRBD2 (5 bases). Germline assignment: CDR1 SGDLS and CDR2 YYNGEE. This CDR3 is 13 amino acids long. V gave up 4 bases and J gave up 5 bases, with 10 bases separating them. Here the CDR3 reads CASSTDGENIQYF. The CDR3 bases are TGTGCCAGCAGCACGGACGGGGAAAACATTCAGTACTTC.

The V gene is TRBV6-1, the J gene TRBJ1-3; 7 bases match TRBD1. Germline-derived CDR1 and CDR2 are MNHNS and SASEGT. The CDR3 is 13 residues long. The V segment lost 10 bases and the J segment 0 bases; nucleotides outside the gene matches: 3. Written as DNA, the CDR3 is TGTGCCAAGGACAGGCCCTCTGGAAACACCATATATTTT. Its protein is CAKDRPSGNTIYF.

The sample holds one count of this clone. This chain uses TRBV28 with TRBJ2-7, with unresolved D. Germline loops: CDR1 MDHEN, CDR2 SYDVKM. The V gene lost 7 bases and the J gene lost 0 bases, with 7 bases spanning the gap. CDR3 length: 12 residues. The CDR3 loop is CASTSSSYEQYF. Written as DNA, the CDR3 is TGTGCCAGCACGAGTAGCTCCTACGAGCAGTACTTC.

The chain uses TRBV21-1 and TRBJ2-1; TRBD2 reflects the table's D call only, with no check against the DNA. TRBV21-1 is shown as a pseudogene. The CDR3 length is 16 residues. The CDR3 reads CASSVGLAGGPNEQFF. CDR3 in DNA: TGTGCCAGCAGCGTCGGACTAGCGGGAGGCCCCAATGAGCAGTTCTTC.

The count of this clone is one. One end of the junction is discordant with germline, which a read error may explain. This chain joins TRBV5-5 and TRBJ2-6, with D possibly matching TRBD1 (5 bases). This CDR3 region has 15 residues. Germline V gene lookup returns CDR1 SGHKS and CDR2 YYEKEE (reference sequence). The CDR3 is CASSLGPPGANVLTF. The CDR3 DNA reads as TGTGCCAGCAGTTTGGGGCCTCCTGGGGCCAACGTCCTGACTTTC.

This clone was seen a single time. V and J are TRBV6-5 and TRBJ2-7, with no clear D. The CDR3 is 14 residues long. Germline V gene lookup returns CDR1 MNHEY and CDR2 SVGAGI. Trimming cost V 2 bases and J 0 bases, with 8 bases left between them. The CDR3 DNA is TGTGCCAGCAGTTACGCCTGGGGCTCCTACGAGCAGTACTTC. Encoded protein: CASSYAWGSYEQYF.

The chain is built from TRBV20-1 and TRBJ1-4, with D possibly TRBD1 on 6 matching bases. In germline, CDR1 is DFQATT, CDR2 SNEGSKA (reference sequence). CDR3 length: 10 amino acids. The ends were cut back, 4 bases at V and 14 bases at J, with 11 bases in the middle. The CDR3 coding sequence is TGCAGTGCTAAGGGGGGAGGTCTGTTTTTT. Translated: CSAKGGGLFF.

The CDR3 nucleotides are TGTGCCAGCAGTTTATGGGACGGACCGTCTGGGGCCAACGTCCTGACTTTC. It is translated as CASSLWDGPSGANVLTF. This chain uses TRBV27 with TRBJ2-6; D is possibly TRBD1 or TRBD2 (5 bases each). CDR3 length equals 17 residues. V was trimmed by 1 base and J by 1 base, leaving 11 bases between them. Germline assignment: CDR1 MNHEY and CDR2 SMNVEV (reference sequence).

This clone was detected a few times. This chain joins TRBV7-2 and TRBJ1-5, with D maybe TRBD1 (5 bases). The CDR3 is 14 amino acids. Germline V gene data show CDR1 as SGHTA and CDR2 as FQGNSA. Between the trimmed V and J ends, which lost 5 bases and 2 bases, there was a span of 10 bases. The CDR3 region has the DNA TGTGCCAGCAGCCCTCAGGGTGGCAATCAGCCCCAGCATTTT. Translating gives CASSPQGGNQPQHF.

The chain is built from TRBV11-2 and TRBJ2-7; 12 positions agree with TRBD1. Germline V gene sequence: CDR1 SGHAT, CDR2 FQNNGV. The CDR3 runs 15 residues. J gave up 6 bases and V 2 bases, and 5 bases lay outside the gene matches. CDR3 amino acids: CASSLRGDRGPEQYF. CDR3 DNA sequence: TGTGCCAGCAGCTTACGAGGGGACAGGGGGCCCGAGCAGTACTTC.

The gene calls are TRBV7-3 and TRBJ2-1, with TRBD2 identical over 11 bases. CDR1 is SGHTA, CDR2 FQGTGA, per germline. Losses at the gene ends were 5 bases for V and 9 bases for J; bases not matched to a gene: 6. This CDR3 spans 14 amino acids. This chain's CDR3 is CASSPQTSGAEQFF. The CDR3 nucleotides are TGTGCCAGCAGCCCCCAGACTAGCGGGGCTGAGCAGTTCTTC.

The V gene is TRBV5-6, the J gene TRBJ1-2, with D possibly TRBD1 on 5 matching bases. Germline V lookup: CDR1 SGHDT, CDR2 YYEEEE. The CDR3 contains 15 residues. The V end was cut by 6 bases, the J end by 4 bases, with 19 bases between. The chain's CDR3 is CASTGGPTRPYGYTF. CDR3 bases: TGTGCCAGCACCGGGGGACCGACCAGACCCTATGGCTACACCTTC.

The rearrangement links TRBV6-5 to TRBJ2-3; unclear D gene. The CDR3 consists of 15 residues. Germline V gene sequence: CDR1 MNHEY, CDR2 SVGAGI. Trimming shortened V by 2 bases and J by 1 base, and 10 bases separated the two germline ends. The DNA of the CDR3 is TGTGCCAGCAGTTACGCCGGAGCACGCACAGATACGCAGTATTTT. Protein: CASSYAGARTDTQYF.

This clone has only a few counts. The chain recombines TRBV6-5 with TRBJ1-5; D is ambiguous. The ends were cut back, 8 bases at V and 2 bases at J, with 13 bases in the middle. The CDR3 runs 14 residues. In germline, CDR1 is MNHEY, CDR2 SVGAGI. As DNA, the CDR3 is TGTGCCAGCGAGGGCAGGAGTGGCAATCAGCCCCAGCATTTT. The encoded protein is CASEGRSGNQPQHF.

J is TRBJ2-6 and V is TRBV5-4; 7 positions agree with TRBD1. The trim removed 4 bases at V and 0 bases at J, leaving 13 bases unmatched. This CDR3 comprises 19 residues. Looked up from germline, CDR1 is SGHNT and CDR2 is YYREEE (reference sequence). The CDR3 sequence is CASSHLLGQLFSGANVLTF. The CDR3 nucleotides are TGTGCCAGCAGCCACCTTCTGGGACAGCTCTTCTCTGGGGCCAACGTCCTGACTTTC.

Only a few counts were recorded for this clone. The chain has TRBV28 and TRBJ2-5; the D gene is possibly TRBD1 (5 bases). Trimming left V 3 bases short and J 2 bases short, with 13 bases between. The CDR3 loop spans 15 amino acids. Germline CDR1 MDHEN, CDR2 SYDVKM. In DNA, the CDR3 is TGTGCCAGCAGTTTGACCGGGCAGGGTCAAGAGACCCAGTACTTC. Protein sequence: CASSLTGQGQETQYF.

The chain employs TRBV18 and TRBJ1-2; 9 bases match TRBD1. V was pared by 3 bases and J by 8 bases, with 7 bases of the junction left unmatched. The CDR3 spans 14 residues. Germline loops: CDR1 KGHSH, CDR2 LQKENI. The CDR3 nucleotides read TGTGCCAGCTCACCCGGACAGGGGACTGGAGGCTACACCTTC. Amino acid sequence: CASSPGQGTGGYTF.

The V gene is TRBV5-4, the J gene TRBJ1-4, with 11 bases aligning to TRBD1. The CDR3 has 14 amino acids. Germline assignment: CDR1 SGHNT and CDR2 YYREEE (reference sequence). The V gene end was trimmed by 4 bases and the J gene end by 7 bases; junction bases not matched to a gene: 3. In DNA, the CDR3 is TGTGCCAGCAGCCGGGGACAGGGGGTTGAAAAACTGTTTTTT. Protein product: CASSRGQGVEKLFF. Variable domain in full (rest from reference TRBV5-4 and TRBJ1-4): ETGVTQSPTHLIKTRGQQVTLRCSSQSGHNTVSWYQQALGQGPQFIFQYYREEENGRGNFPPRFSGLQFPNYSSELNVNALELDDSALYLCASSRGQGVEKLFFGSGTQLSVL.